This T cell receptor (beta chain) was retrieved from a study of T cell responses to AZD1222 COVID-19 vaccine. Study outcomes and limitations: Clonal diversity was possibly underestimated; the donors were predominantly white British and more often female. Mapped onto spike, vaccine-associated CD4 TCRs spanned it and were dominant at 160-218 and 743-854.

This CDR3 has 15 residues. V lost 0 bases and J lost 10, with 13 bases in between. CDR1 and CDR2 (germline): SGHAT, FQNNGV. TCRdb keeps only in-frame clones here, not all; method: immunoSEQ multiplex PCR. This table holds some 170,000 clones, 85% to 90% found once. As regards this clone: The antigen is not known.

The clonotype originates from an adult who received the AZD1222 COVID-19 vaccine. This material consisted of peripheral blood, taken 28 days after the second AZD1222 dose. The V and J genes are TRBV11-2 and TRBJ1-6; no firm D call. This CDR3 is CASSLDPSSESPLHF. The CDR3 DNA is TGTGCCAGCAGCTTAGATCCCAGCTCTGAATCACCCCTCCACTTT. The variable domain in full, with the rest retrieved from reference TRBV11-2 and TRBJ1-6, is EAGVAQSPRYKIIEKRQSVAFWCNPISGHATLYWYQQILGQGPKLLIQFQNNGVVDDSQLPKDRFSAERLKGVDSTLKIQPAKLEDSAVYLCASSLDPSSESPLHFGNGTRLTVT.